This T cell receptor (beta chain) was sequenced in a study of T-cell reconstitution after alpha-beta-depleted transplantation in children. The authors prepared the TCRbeta library with unique molecular identifiers. TCRdb fed the PCR reads into MiXCR, producing one record per CDR3 protein. The sample carries roughly 500,000 distinct CDR3 sequences, around 20% recorded once. The CDR3 runs 17 residues. Germline loops: CDR1 MGHDK, CDR2 SYGVNS. Trimming shortened V by 2 bases and J by 2 bases, and 19 bases separated the two germline ends. The sample was PBMCs from the stem cell graft donor, taken from the stem cell graft. The receptor was derived from a human donor who donated a stem cell graft to a child with acute lymphoblastic leukemia. The chain is built from TRBV25-1 and TRBJ2-7; D assignment may be TRBD1 or TRBD2 (5 bases each). The CDR3 coding sequence is TGTGCCAGCAGTGAACCCCGGACCGGGACGGTAGCCTACGAGCAGTACTTC. This sequence encodes CASSEPRTGTVAYEQYF.